The clone carrying this T cell receptor beta chain appeared a few times. The ends were cut back, 5 bases at V and 0 bases at J, with 8 bases in the middle. This CDR3 has 14 residues. Germline V gene data show CDR1 as SGHRS and CDR2 as YFSETQ. The data were taken from a study of blood T cell repertoires in COVID-19. Method: immunoSEQ multiplex PCR; TCRdb's copy keeps in-frame clones and lacks some. This sample has approximately 280,000 clones, with around 89% found just once. The chain uses TRBV5-1 and TRBJ2-2; D gene unclear. Sequencing was performed on PBMCs or T cells enriched from blood (not recorded which). The sequence derives from a woman under 30 with acute COVID-19. The CDR3 protein is CASRAVSNTGELFF. The DNA of the CDR3 is TGCGCCAGCAGGGCGGTGTCGAACACCGGGGAGCTGTTTTTT.